The present T cell receptor beta chain was sequenced within a study of shared clonotypes between healthy human individuals. V lost 4 bases and J lost 2, with 12 bases in between. This CDR3 spans 14 amino acids. In germline, CDR1 is SGHTA, CDR2 FQGNSA. Study findings and constraints: Naive CD4 clonotypes were shared across a handful of donors at roughly 4.6%. Clonotype sharing among donors was expected to depend on sequencing depth.

The table came from immunoSEQ multiplex PCR; TCRdb's copy has only in-frame clones and leaves some out. Among 1,500,000 or so clones, 95% to 97% were seen once, and the ten largest hold roughly 1.1%. Turning to this clone: As yet, its antigen is unknown.

Researchers partitioned CD4+ cells into CD45RA+ naive and CD45RA-negative memory subsets. The sequencing sample was made of naive CD4+ T cells sorted from blood. As to subset: CD45RA+ positively selected. This receptor was identified in a man aged 30-40 years in good health. The chain recombines TRBV7-2 with TRBJ2-7; perhaps TRBD2 as D (5 bases). Here the CDR3 reads CASSSRSGPYEQYF. For the CDR3, the DNA is TGTGCCAGCAGCTCCAGAAGCGGACCCTACGAGCAGTACTTC.